This T cell receptor (beta chain) stems from a study of human T cells and chemical hapten exposure. TCRdb re-analysed the RACE reads in MiXCR, keeping a single row per CDR3 protein. The table lists under 45,000 distinct CDR3 sequences, 4.5% to 5.5% of them singletons, with roughly 13% in the top ten. Trimming stripped 2 bases from V and 0 bases from J, with 9 bases between. This CDR3 has 15 residues. Germline CDR1 is SNHLY and CDR2 is FYNNEI. Time point described: healthy volunteer bleed at 6 weeks. Unseparated into fractions, whole blood served as the source from which total RNA was extracted. This clonotype was seen more than once but under ten times.

The sequenced sample consisted of whole blood. The genes are TRBV2 and TRBJ2-3; D is uncertain. This TCR derives from a human donor in good health. Some clones in this sample may be carry-over from other donors' samples. For the CDR3, the DNA is TGTGCCAGCAGTGAACTAGGGTTGAGCACAGATACGCAGTATTTT. Amino acids: CASSELGLSTDTQYF. The whole variable domain, remainder taken from reference TRBV2 and TRBJ2-3, is EPEVTQTPSHQVTQMGQEVILRCVPISNHLYFYWYRQILGQKVEFLVSFYNNEISEKSEIFDDQFSVERPDGSNFTLKIRSTKLEDSAMYFCASSELGLSTDTQYFGPGTRLTVL.